Described below is a single TCR beta chain sequence and its context. Its specificity is not known. The sample originates from a study of T cell responses to AZD1222 COVID-19 vaccine. Study results and caveats: White British ancestry dominated among donors, who included more females, and clonal diversity was possibly underestimated. The study sampled repertoires only after the peak T cell response.

The CDR3 covers 11 residues. Germline V gives CDR1 SGHKS, CDR2 YYEKEE (reference sequence). V lost 2 bases and J lost 8, with 7 bases in between. Sequencing used immunoSEQ multiplex PCR; TCRdb keeps in-frame clones, though not all of them. The table lists 84,000 or so clones, around nine tenths of them singletons. Here the sequenced sample was peripheral blood, taken on day 0 of AZD1222 vaccination. The receptor was isolated from an adult in good health. The rearrangement links TRBV5-5 to TRBJ1-2; D uncertain. CDR3 coding DNA: TGTGCCAGCAGCTTCGTTGAGGGCTACACCTTC. Its translation: CASSFVEGYTF.